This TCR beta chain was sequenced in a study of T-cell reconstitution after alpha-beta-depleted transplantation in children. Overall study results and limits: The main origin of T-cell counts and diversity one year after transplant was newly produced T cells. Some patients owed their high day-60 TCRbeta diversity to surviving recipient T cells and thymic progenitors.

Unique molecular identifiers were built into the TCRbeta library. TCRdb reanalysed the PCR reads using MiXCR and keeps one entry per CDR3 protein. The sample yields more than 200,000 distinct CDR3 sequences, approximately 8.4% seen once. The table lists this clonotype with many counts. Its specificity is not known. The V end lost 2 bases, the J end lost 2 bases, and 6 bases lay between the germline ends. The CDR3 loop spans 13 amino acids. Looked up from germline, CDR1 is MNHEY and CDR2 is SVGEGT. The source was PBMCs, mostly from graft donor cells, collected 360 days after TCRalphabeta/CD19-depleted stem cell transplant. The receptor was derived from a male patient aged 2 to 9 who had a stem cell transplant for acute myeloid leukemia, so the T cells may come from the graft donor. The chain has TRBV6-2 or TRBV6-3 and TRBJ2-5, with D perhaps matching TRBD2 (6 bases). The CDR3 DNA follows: TGTGCCAGCAGTTACGGAGGGCAAGAGACCCAGTACTTC. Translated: CASSYGGQETQYF.